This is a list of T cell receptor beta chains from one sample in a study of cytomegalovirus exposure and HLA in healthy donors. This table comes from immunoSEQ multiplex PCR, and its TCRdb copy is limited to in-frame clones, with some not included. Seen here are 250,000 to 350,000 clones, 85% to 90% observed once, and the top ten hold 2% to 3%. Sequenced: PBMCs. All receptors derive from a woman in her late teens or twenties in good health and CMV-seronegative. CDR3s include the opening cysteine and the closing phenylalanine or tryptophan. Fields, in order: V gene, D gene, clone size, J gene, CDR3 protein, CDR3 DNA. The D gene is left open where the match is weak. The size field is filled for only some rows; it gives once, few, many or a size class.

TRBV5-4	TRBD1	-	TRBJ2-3	CASSDRGTDTQYF	TGTGCCAGCAGTGACAGGGGCACAGATACGCAGTATTTT
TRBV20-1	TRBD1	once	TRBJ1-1	CSAPTGMGAFF	TGCAGTGCTCCGACAGGGATGGGGGCTTTCTTT
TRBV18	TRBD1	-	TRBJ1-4	CASSPRTGSYEKLFF	TGTGCCAGCTCACCTCGGACAGGCAGCTATGAAAAACTGTTTTTT
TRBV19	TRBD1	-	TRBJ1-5	CASRRQGLDQPQHF	TGTGCCAGTAGGCGACAGGGTTTGGATCAGCCCCAGCATTTT
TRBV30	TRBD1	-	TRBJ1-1	CAWTYRGRTEAFF	TGTGCCTGGACCTACAGGGGGCGAACTGAAGCTTTCTTT
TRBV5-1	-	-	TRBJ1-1	CASSLEVRRTEAFF	TGCGCCAGCAGCTTGGAAGTCCGCAGGACTGAAGCTTTCTTT
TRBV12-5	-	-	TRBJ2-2	CASGIGIIYGELFF	TGTGCTAGTGGTATCGGGATAATATACGGGGAGCTGTTTTTT
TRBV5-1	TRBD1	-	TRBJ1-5	CASRAGTGLNQPQHF	TGCGCCAGCCGGGCCGGGACAGGGCTCAATCAGCCCCAGCATTTT
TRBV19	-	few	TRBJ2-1	CASRTAARHEQFF	TGTGCCAGTAGGACCGCAGCGCGGCATGAGCAGTTCTTC
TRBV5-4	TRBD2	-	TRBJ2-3	CASSYGLAGGKRTDTQYF	TGTGCCAGCAGCTATGGACTAGCGGGGGGCAAACGCACAGATACGCAGTATTTT
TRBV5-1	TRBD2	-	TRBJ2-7	CASSFSGGGNYEQYF	TGCGCCAGCAGCTTTAGCGGGGGAGGAAACTACGAGCAGTACTTC
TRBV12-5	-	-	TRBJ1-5	CASGFGTPGGQPQHF	TGTGCTAGTGGTTTTGGGACACCGGGTGGGCAGCCCCAGCATTTT